The 25 T cell receptor beta chains below come from one sample, sequenced in a study of T cells after yellow fever vaccination. From the 5' RACE reads, TCRdb called clonotypes with MiXCR, one entry per CDR3 protein. This table holds around 600,000 distinct CDR3 sequences, over 9% found once. This sample comprised PBMCs, obtained on the day of the yellow fever booster vaccination. The origin of the receptors is a man younger than 40 who received the YFV17D yellow fever vaccine.

CDR3 protein: CASSGAGVSDTQYF. The CDR3, as DNA: TGTGCCAGCAGCGGAGCGGGAGTATCAGATACGCAGTATTTT. The chain employs TRBV3-1 and TRBJ2-3; 8 bases map to TRBD2. Unmatched junction bases numbered 5, after V lost 5 bases and J lost 4 bases. The CDR3 is 14 residues long. CDR1 and CDR2 from the germline V gene are LGHDT and YNNKEL (reference sequence).

This clonotype was observed a handful of times. The chain joins TRBV4-3 to TRBJ2-3, with 7 bases fitting TRBD2. The junction had 3 bases not matched to a gene; V was cut back by 0 bases and J by 0 bases. Germline CDR1 reads LGHNA; CDR2 reads YSLEER. The CDR3 has 16 amino acids. CDR3 DNA sequence: TGCGCCAGCAGCCAAGAAACTAGCGACAGCACAGATACGCAGTATTTT. Amino acid sequence: CASSQETSDSTDTQYF.

This chain uses TRBV27 with TRBJ2-7; unclear D gene. This CDR3 is built from 15 residues. Germline V CDR1 and CDR2: MNHEY, SMNVEV (reference sequence). V was pared by 6 bases and J by 4 bases, with 19 bases between. The CDR3 nucleotides read TGTGCCAGCAGATCAACTTTAGATGCGACTTACGAGCAGTACTTC. Translating gives CASRSTLDATYEQYF.

This clonotype has a handful of counts. The chain combines TRBV4-2 with TRBJ1-1, with D tentatively TRBD1 (5 bases). From germline, CDR1 is LGHNA and CDR2 YNFKEQ. There are 16 residues in the CDR3. V dropped 2 bases and J dropped 3 bases, with 16 bases sitting between them. Here the CDR3 reads CASSQYGGDLYTEAFF. CDR3 coding DNA: TGTGCCAGCAGCCAATACGGAGGGGACCTCTACACTGAAGCTTTCTTT.

This clonotype has only a few counts. The chain joins TRBV12-3 or TRBV12-4 to TRBJ1-1; D not resolved. The CDR3 has 15 residues. V lost 5 bases to trimming and J lost 0 bases, with 13 bases between them. CDR3 nucleotide sequence: TGTGCCAGCAGTCCAAGGCAGGTCTTGAACACTGAAGCTTTCTTT. This sequence encodes CASSPRQVLNTEAFF.

This clonotype was seen just once. The V and J genes are TRBV20-1 and TRBJ2-1; D possibly corresponds to TRBD1 (5 bases). The CDR3 consists of 15 residues. Germline lookup yields CDR1 DFQATT and CDR2 SNEGSKA (reference sequence). Trimming removed 2 bases from V and 0 bases from J, with 11 bases in between. Here the CDR3 reads CSARSGHGSYNEQFF. CDR3 in DNA: TGCAGTGCTAGATCAGGACATGGCTCCTACAATGAGCAGTTCTTC.

The chain carries TRBV7-2 and TRBJ2-3; D could derive from TRBD1 or TRBD2 (5 bases each). V lost 2 bases and J 5 bases, leaving 17 bases between the germline ends. CDR1 and CDR2 (germline): SGHTA, FQGNSA. The CDR3 has 16 residues. CDR3 protein: CASSLMLALRGDTQYF. The CDR3 nucleotides are TGTGCCAGCAGCTTAATGCTAGCACTAAGGGGAGATACGCAGTATTTT.

This clonotype was counted between two and nine times. The J gene is TRBJ2-2, the V gene TRBV6-2 or TRBV6-3; D possibly matches TRBD1 or TRBD2 (5 bases each). V was shortened by 11 bases and J by 2 bases, with 18 bases between the two germline ends. The CDR3 is made up of 15 amino acids. Germline V gives CDR1 MNHEY, CDR2 SVGEGT. The CDR3 protein is CACSPPGRNTGELFF. Here the CDR3 DNA reads TGTGCCTGCTCACCCCCGGGACGAAACACCGGGGAGCTGTTTTTT.

The chain combines TRBV20-1 with TRBJ2-1; TRBD2 agrees at 11 bases. The J segment lost 3 bases and the V segment lost 8 bases, leaving 3 bases of the junction unmatched. The germline V gene has CDR1 DFQATT and CDR2 SNEGSKA (reference sequence). This CDR3 region has 13 residues. Here the CDR3 DNA reads TGCAGTTCCGGGACTAGCGGCTACAATGAGCAGTTCTTC. Its protein product is CSSGTSGYNEQFF.

The chain links TRBV12-3 or TRBV12-4 to TRBJ1-1; D perhaps matches TRBD1 (5 bases). V was shortened by 2 bases and J by 10 bases, with 11 bases between the two germline ends. The CDR3 sequence is 12 residues long. In DNA, the CDR3 is TGTGCCAGCAGTTTATGGGGACTAGGAGCTTTCTTT. Translation: CASSLWGLGAFF.

V usage is TRBV20-1 and J usage is TRBJ2-1; TRBD2 is a possible D gene (5 bases). The CDR3 is made up of 11 amino acids. The germline V gene has CDR1 DFQATT and CDR2 SNEGSKA (reference sequence). V was trimmed by 8 bases and J by 5 bases, leaving 10 bases between them. In DNA, the CDR3 is TGCAGTTACGCCGGGAACAATGAGCAGTTCTTC. Residues: CSYAGNNEQFF.

The CDR3 is CASSLAQRGPYEQYF. The CDR3 bases are TGTGCCAGCAGCTTAGCGCAGCGGGGTCCCTACGAGCAGTACTTC. The rearrangement links TRBV7-9 to TRBJ2-7; 7 nucleotides line up with TRBD2. Germline CDR1 reads SEHNR; CDR2 reads FQNEAQ (reference sequence). Trimming at V came to 0 bases and at J to 2 bases, leaving 4 bases not matched to a gene. CDR3 size: 15 residues.

The chain couples TRBV20-1 to TRBJ1-5; no definite D call. Between the trimmed V and J ends, which lost 5 bases and 3 bases, there was a span of 17 bases. The CDR3 is 15 amino acids. CDR1 and CDR2 (germline): DFQATT, SNEGSKA (reference sequence). In DNA form, the CDR3 reads TGCAGTGCTGAAGACACCCTGAGGAACAATCAGCCCCAGCATTTT. It translates to CSAEDTLRNNQPQHF.

This clonotype was seen ten or more times. The rearrangement joins TRBV29-1 to TRBJ2-1; weak D call: TRBD1 (6 bases). The germline CDR1 and CDR2 sequences are SQVTM and ANQGSEA. Deletions cut 6 bases from V and 10 bases from J, with 19 bases between. The CDR3 has 13 residues. CDR3 DNA sequence: TGCAGCGTCGATCCTCTAGAGGGGGAAGAGCAGTTCTTC. It translates to CSVDPLEGEEQFF.

V and J are TRBV6-2 or TRBV6-3 and TRBJ2-1, with 7 bases lining up with TRBD1. CDR3 length: 16 amino acids. With 6 bases clipped from V and 3 bases from J, the junction kept 11 bases outside the gene matches. Germline-derived CDR1 and CDR2 are MNHEY and SVGEGT. The CDR3 DNA reads TGTGCCAGCAGCGCCCGACAGGGTGGGGGCTACAATGAGCAGTTCTTC. Translation gives CASSARQGGGYNEQFF.

CDR3: CSGGDLYGYTF. The DNA of the CDR3 is TGCAGCGGGGGGGACCTCTATGGCTACACCTTC. The chain combines TRBV29-1 with TRBJ1-2; the D gene is possibly TRBD1 (5 bases). Germline-derived CDR1 and CDR2 are SQVTM and ANQGSEA. V was trimmed by 7 bases and J by 4 bases, leaving 10 bases between them. This CDR3 spans 11 amino acids.

The chain carries TRBV9 and TRBJ2-7, with D tentatively TRBD2 (6 bases). The CDR3 sequence is 15 residues long. Trimming pared 5 bases from V and 2 bases from J, leaving 17 bases between. The germline V gene has CDR1 SGDLS and CDR2 YYNGEE. The chain's CDR3 is CASREGRRTTYEQYF. CDR3 coding DNA: TGTGCCAGCAGGGAGGGGCGCAGGACCACCTACGAGCAGTACTTC.

The sample holds a few counts of this clonotype. This sequence joins TRBV11-2 and TRBJ1-1, with no clear D. In germline, CDR1 is SGHAT, CDR2 FQNNGV. The CDR3 length is 14 residues. V was clipped by 7 bases and J by 0 bases, with 12 bases between them. The CDR3 sequence is CASTATRLNTEAFF. The CDR3, as DNA: TGTGCCAGCACCGCGACCCGGTTGAACACTGAAGCTTTCTTT.

This clonotype was observed a handful of times. The chain recombines TRBV7-2 with TRBJ2-3; no clear D. The CDR3 totals 13 residues. CDR1 SGHTA and CDR2 FQGNSA come from the germline V gene. Trimming pared 1 base from V and 7 bases from J, leaving 9 bases between. Written as DNA, the CDR3 is TGTGCCAGCAGCTTAGGGCCCCTGTATACGCAGTATTTT. Amino acid sequence: CASSLGPLYTQYF.

The chain uses TRBV5-8 and TRBJ1-1; D is undetermined. The CDR3 spans 11 residues. Trimming took 5 bases from V and 7 from J, leaving 9 bases between them. Germline V gene lookup returns CDR1 SGHTS and CDR2 YDEGEE. CDR3 sequence (DNA): TGTGCCAGCAGTCTAGGGAATGAAGCTTTCTTT. It encodes CASSLGNEAFF. Using reference TRBV5-8 and TRBJ1-1 for the parts outside the CDR3, the full variable domain is EAGVTQSPTHLIKTRGQQATLRCSPISGHTSVYWYQQALGLGLQFLLWYDEGEERNRGNFPPRFSGRQFPNYSSELNVNALELEDSALYLCASSLGNEAFFGQGTRLTVV.

This clonotype has more than one count but fewer than ten. This chain uses TRBV18 with TRBJ1-1; maybe TRBD1 (5 bases). V shed 8 bases and J shed 1 base, with 8 bases lying between them. The CDR3 is made up of 12 amino acids. Germline V gene lookup returns CDR1 KGHSH and CDR2 LQKENI. In DNA form, the CDR3 reads TGTGCCAGCGGGGGTCAGAACACTGAAGCTTTCTTT. This codes for CASGGQNTEAFF.

This clonotype was observed a few times. The genes are TRBV6-2 or TRBV6-3 and TRBJ2-4, with D uncertain. CDR1 and CDR2 from the germline V gene are MNHEY and SVGEGT. The CDR3 spans 16 residues. V gave up 2 bases and J gave up 0 bases, with 11 bases separating them. This CDR3 is CASSYPGGEAKNIQYF. For the CDR3, the DNA is TGTGCCAGCAGTTACCCAGGTGGAGAAGCCAAAAACATTCAGTACTTC.

There are many counts of this clonotype. The chain links TRBV29-1 to TRBJ2-5; maybe TRBD1 (5 bases). V was shortened by 4 bases and J by 0 bases, with 12 bases between the two germline ends. The germline V gene has CDR1 SQVTM and CDR2 ANQGSEA. The CDR3 is 14 residues long. CDR3 bases: TGCAGCGTTGTGGGGCGGCTCTACCAAGAGACCCAGTACTTC. It yields the protein CSVVGRLYQETQYF.

This clonotype was observed a handful of times. The chain couples TRBV28 to TRBJ2-3; unclear D gene. The CDR3 length is 12 residues. Germline CDR1 reads MDHEN; CDR2 reads SYDVKM. Trimming shortened V by 6 bases and J by 5 bases, and 9 bases separated the two germline ends. DNA for the CDR3: TGTGCCAGCAGGACCTCCCGAGATACGCAGTATTTT. Translating gives CASRTSRDTQYF.

The chain has TRBV6-2 or TRBV6-3 and TRBJ2-7, with 7 positions matching TRBD2. With 3 bases clipped from V and 4 bases from J, the junction kept 15 bases outside the gene matches. Germline V CDR1 and CDR2: MNHEY, SVGEGT. This CDR3 spans 17 amino acids. This chain's CDR3 is CASSYRGSGGAAYEQYF. The CDR3 DNA sequence: TGTGCCAGCAGTTATCGGGGCTCGGGGGGAGCGGCTTACGAGCAGTACTTC.